This is a list of T cell receptor beta chains from one sample in a study of blood T cell repertoires in COVID-19. TCRdb's copy holds only in-frame clones and misses some; the assay was immunoSEQ multiplex PCR. The repertoire holds 68,000 or so clones, with roughly 89% as singletons. The material sequenced was peripheral blood. These receptors all stem from a man over 45 with active COVID-19. The CDR3 runs from the conserved cysteine through the conserved F or W. Fields, in order: J gene, clone size, V gene, D gene, CDR3 protein, CDR3 DNA. A D gene is named only where the DNA matches it firmly. Clone size appears in some rows only: once, few, many, or a class for an expanded clone.

TRBJ2-7,NA,TRBV7-8,NA,CASTPRRGWTYEQYF,TGTGCCAGCACCCCCCGTCGGGGGTGGACCTACGAGCAGTACTTC
TRBJ1-2,NA,TRBV2,TRBD1,CASTFPDRVRDGYTF,TGTGCCAGCACCTTCCCCGACAGGGTACGGGATGGCTACACCTTC
TRBJ2-5,NA,TRBV7-7,NA,CASSLGPADQETQYF,TGTGCCAGCAGCTTAGGGCCAGCGGACCAAGAGACCCAGTACTTC
TRBJ1-1,NA,TRBV5-1,NA,CASRRQGAEAFF,TGCGCCAGCAGGCGGCAGGGTGCTGAAGCTTTCTTT
TRBJ1-6,NA,TRBV6-5,NA,CASKQAGNSPLHF,TGTGCCAGCAAACAGGCTGGTAATTCACCCCTCCACTTT
TRBJ2-7,NA,TRBV9,TRBD2,CASSAAGTSGSYEQYF,TGTGCCAGCAGCGCCGCCGGGACTAGCGGCTCCTACGAGCAGTACTTC
TRBJ2-7,NA,TRBV21-1,NA,CASSTARQGQYDHEQYF,TGTGCCAGCAGCACCGCACGACAGGGACAATACGACCACGAGCAGTACTTC
TRBJ1-6,few,TRBV18,TRBD1,CASQTTGSGDSPLHF,TGTGCCAGTCAAACGACAGGGTCGGGGGATTCACCCCTCCACTTT
TRBJ2-1,NA,TRBV9,TRBD2,CASSVLAGIYYNEQFF,TGTGCCAGCAGCGTATTAGCGGGGATCTACTACAATGAGCAGTTCTTC
TRBJ2-5,NA,TRBV10-3,NA,CAISHREGGETQYF,TGTGCCATCAGTCACAGGGAGGGAGGGGAGACCCAGTACTTC
TRBJ2-5,NA,TRBV29-1,NA,CSVPTRRGGPSPQETQYF,TGCAGCGTTCCAACCCGGAGGGGGGGCCCTTCCCCCCAAGAGACCCAGTACTTC
TRBJ2-5,NA,TRBV5-1,NA,CASRLGLAETQYF,TGCGCCAGCAGGTTGGGGCTAGCGGAGACCCAGTACTTC
TRBJ1-3,once,TRBV19,NA,CASSIVGGSGNTIYF,TGTGCCAGTAGTATAGTCGGCGGCTCTGGAAACACCATATATTTT
TRBJ2-1,NA,TRBV6-6,TRBD1,CASSYSEGQEQFF,TGTGCCAGCAGTTACTCAGAGGGACAGGAGCAGTTCTTC
TRBJ1-1,NA,TRBV5-1,NA,CASSLGPAGSNTEAFF,TGCGCCAGCAGCTTGGGCCCCGCGGGGTCGAACACTGAAGCTTTCTTT
TRBJ1-1,NA,TRBV7-7,NA,CASSLSLNTEAFF,TGTGCCAGCAGCTTAAGCCTGAACACTGAAGCTTTCTTT
TRBJ2-1,NA,TRBV9,NA,CASSVGSYSLNEQFF,TGTGCCAGCAGCGTAGGGTCATACTCGTTGAATGAGCAGTTCTTC
TRBJ2-3,NA,TRBV6-1,TRBD2,CASSDGLAWGDTQYF,TGTGCCAGCAGTGATGGACTAGCCTGGGGAGATACGCAGTATTTT
TRBJ1-3,NA,TRBV9,TRBD1,CASSVEQGTGNTIYF,TGTGCCAGCAGCGTCGAACAGGGGACTGGAAACACCATATATTTT
TRBJ1-5,NA,TRBV7-6,TRBD1,CASSRRQGLYQPQHF,TGTGCCAGCAGCAGGAGACAGGGACTGTACCAGCCCCAGCATTTT
TRBJ2-1,NA,TRBV11-3,NA,CASSAQTGSYNEQFF,TGTGCCAGCAGCGCCCAGACAGGTTCCTACAATGAGCAGTTCTTC
TRBJ1-3,NA,TRBV30,NA,CAWSVGGAPGNTIYF,TGTGCCTGGAGTGTCGGGGGGGCGCCTGGAAACACCATATATTTT
TRBJ1-5,few,TRBV10-1,NA,CASIYSGGRGNQPQHF,TGCGCCAGCATATACTCGGGGGGAAGAGGCAATCAGCCCCAGCATTTT
TRBJ1-5,NA,TRBV7-9,TRBD1,CASSLGTGGGQPQHF,TGTGCCAGCAGCTTAGGGACAGGGGGTGGGCAGCCCCAGCATTTT
TRBJ1-4,NA,TRBV9,NA,CASSVGWQGTNEKLFF,TGTGCCAGCAGCGTAGGGTGGCAGGGAACTAATGAAAAACTGTTTTTT
TRBJ1-2,NA,TRBV3-1/TRBV3-2,TRBD1,CASSQDWAGTGEDGYTF,TGTGCCAGCAGCCAAGATTGGGCCGGGACAGGAGAGGATGGCTACACCTTC
TRBJ1-6,once,TRBV25-1,NA,CASSESQVRNSPLHF,TGTGCCAGCAGTGAATCTCAGGTCCGCAATTCACCCCTCCACTTT
TRBJ2-4,NA,TRBV4-2,TRBD2,CASSQDSSGGTILAKNIQYF,TGTGCCAGCAGCCAAGATTCTAGCGGGGGAACCATACTAGCCAAAAACATTCAGTACTTC
TRBJ1-2,once,TRBV7-9,NA,CASSLAGQANYGYTF,TGTGCCAGCAGCTTAGCGGGCCAGGCTAACTATGGCTACACCTTC
TRBJ2-7,NA,TRBV30,TRBD1,CAWRDRTGNVYEQYF,TGTGCCTGGAGGGATCGGACAGGGAATGTCTACGAGCAGTACTTC
TRBJ1-6,few,TRBV5-4,TRBD1,CASSLQGYNSPLHF,TGTGCCAGCAGCTTACAGGGGTATAATTCACCCCTCCACTTT
TRBJ1-1,once,TRBV6-5,NA,CASRFQSNTEAFF,TGTGCCAGCAGATTCCAGTCAAACACTGAAGCTTTCTTT
TRBJ2-5,NA,TRBV18,TRBD2,CASSPGLAEETQYF,TGTGCCAGCTCACCGGGACTAGCGGAAGAGACCCAGTACTTC
TRBJ1-6,NA,TRBV5-1,NA,CASSPSTGSGSPLHF,TGCGCCAGCAGCCCCTCCACAGGGAGTGGTTCACCCCTCCACTTT
TRBJ2-7,NA,TRBV19,NA,CASGKGRIYEQYF,TGTGCTAGTGGTAAGGGGCGCATCTACGAGCAGTACTTC
TRBJ1-1,NA,TRBV3-1/TRBV3-2,NA,CASSLPGAEAFF,TGTGCCAGCAGCCTCCCGGGAGCAGAAGCTTTCTTT
TRBJ1-2,NA,TRBV7-9,NA,CASSLDLAGIYGYTF,TGTGCCAGCAGCTTAGATTTGGCAGGAATCTATGGCTACACCTTC
TRBJ1-6,few,TRBV3-1/TRBV3-2,NA,CASSQNRDNSPLHF,TGTGCCAGCAGCCAAAACAGGGATAATTCACCCCTCCACTTT
TRBJ1-2,NA,TRBV19,NA,CASSPLGGEDYGYTF,TGTGCCAGTAGCCCTCTGGGGGGGGAGGACTATGGCTACACCTTC
TRBJ1-1,NA,TRBV9,NA,CASSSTGSTTEAFF,TGTGCCAGCAGCTCGACAGGATCTACCACTGAAGCTTTCTTT
TRBJ1-1,NA,TRBV5-4,NA,CASSSPLGGTEAFF,TGTGCCAGCAGCTCCCCCCTCGGGGGCACTGAAGCTTTCTTT
TRBJ2-3,NA,TRBV5-1,TRBD2,CASSRAGGQSDTQYF,TGCGCCAGCAGCAGAGCGGGGGGTCAAAGTGATACGCAGTATTTT
TRBJ1-4,NA,TRBV6-1,NA,CASSEARGRMGTNEKLFF,TGTGCCAGCAGTGAAGCACGGGGGAGGATGGGGACTAATGAAAAACTGTTTTTT
TRBJ2-2,NA,TRBV19,TRBD2,CASNRGGLDTGELFF,TGTGCCAGCAACCGGGGGGGCCTTGACACCGGGGAGCTGTTTTTT
TRBJ1-6,NA,TRBV12-3/TRBV12-4,NA,CASSLGGSPLHF,TGTGCCAGCAGTTTGGGAGGTTCACCCCTCCACTTT
TRBJ2-7,NA,TRBV19,TRBD1,CASSTGTGVYEQYF,TGTGCCAGTAGTACCGGGACAGGGGTCTACGAGCAGTACTTC
TRBJ1-1,NA,TRBV6-1,TRBD1,CASSEAGTGAEAFF,TGTGCCAGCAGTGAAGCGGGCACAGGGGCTGAAGCTTTCTTT
TRBJ1-2,NA,TRBV18,NA,CASSPRGAEGYTF,TGTGCCAGCTCACCGCGGGGGGCCGAGGGCTACACCTTC
TRBJ1-1,NA,TRBV18,TRBD1,CASSPIGQGNTEAFF,TGTGCCAGCTCACCAATCGGACAGGGGAACACTGAAGCTTTCTTT
TRBJ1-5,few,TRBV4-3,NA,CASSQVGSQPQHF,TGCGCCAGCAGCCAAGTCGGGAGTCAGCCCCAGCATTTT
TRBJ2-5,NA,TRBV2,NA,CATRSSETQYF,TGTGCCACCAGAAGCTCAGAGACCCAGTACTTC
TRBJ1-1,once,TRBV2,NA,CASSDGEGKTEAFF,TGTGCCAGCAGTGACGGGGAGGGAAAGACTGAAGCTTTCTTT
TRBJ2-7,NA,TRBV5-1,NA,CASSPRSEQYF,TGCGCCAGCAGCCCCCGGAGCGAGCAGTACTTC